This T cell receptor beta chain was captured in a study of blood T cell repertoires in COVID-19. Overall study context: Acute and convalescent COVID-19 samples came from the United States, Italy and Spain. T cells, B-cell-depleted T cells, or PBMCs provided the cDNA or gDNA that served as material.

Study processing details: Estimates of nucleated cell counts were drawn from the amplification of reference gene primers. Profiled with immunoSEQ multiplex PCR; TCRdb holds only in-frame clones, not every one. The V and J calls and clone size were taken over from that table, and D and trimming were inferred from the DNA. This table holds some 220,000 clones, roughly 85% found once. Per the germline V gene, CDR1 is SGHRS and CDR2 is YFSETQ. The trim removed 3 bases at V and 7 bases at J, leaving 7 bases unmatched. There are 14 residues in the CDR3. This clone was observed a single time. The Seattle patients, enrolled during active infection, were followed longitudinally.

The rearrangement uses TRBV5-1 and TRBJ2-5, with 9 nucleotides matching TRBD1. The TCR originated in a woman aged 70-85 years with COVID-19, enrolled during active disease. The source material was peripheral blood. The CDR3 bases are TGCGCCAGCAGCTCTGTGGACAGGGGAGGGACCCAGTACTTC. Amino acids: CASSSVDRGGTQYF.